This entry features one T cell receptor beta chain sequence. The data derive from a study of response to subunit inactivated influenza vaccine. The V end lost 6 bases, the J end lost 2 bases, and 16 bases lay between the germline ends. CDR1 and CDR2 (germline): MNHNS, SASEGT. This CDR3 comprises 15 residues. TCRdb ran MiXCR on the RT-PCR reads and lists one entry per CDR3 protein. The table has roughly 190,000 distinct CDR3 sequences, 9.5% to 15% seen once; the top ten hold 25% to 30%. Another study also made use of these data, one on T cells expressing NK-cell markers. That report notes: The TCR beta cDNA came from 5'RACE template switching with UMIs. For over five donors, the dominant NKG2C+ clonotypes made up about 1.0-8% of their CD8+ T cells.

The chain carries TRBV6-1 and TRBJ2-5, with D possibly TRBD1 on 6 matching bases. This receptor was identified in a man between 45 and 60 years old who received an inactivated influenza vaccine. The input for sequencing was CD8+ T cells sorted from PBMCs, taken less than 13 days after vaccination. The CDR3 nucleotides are TGTGCCAGCAGCCAAGAGGGGGTGGCGCAAGAGACCCAGTACTTC. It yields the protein CASSQEGVAQETQYF.